The 29 T cell receptor beta chains presented below share a single source sample, sequenced in a study of blood T cell repertoires in COVID-19. Sequenced by immunoSEQ multiplex PCR; TCRdb stores in-frame clones only, minus some. The data hold 200,000 to 300,000 clones, with roughly 76% observed a single time. The sample consisted of peripheral blood. Every receptor here comes from a woman at least 80 years old with COVID-19, enrolled during active disease.

The chain has TRBV2 and TRBJ1-5; 7 bases align to TRBD1. Trimming removed 6 bases from V and 7 bases from J; junction bases left unmatched: 12. Germline V lookup: CDR1 SNHLY, CDR2 FYNNEI. This CDR3 is built from 15 residues. CDR3 region: CASSAFPEQGQPQHF. The CDR3 nucleotides read TGTGCCAGCAGCGCGTTTCCAGAACAGGGGCAGCCCCAGCATTTT.

The V gene is TRBV3-1 (or the pseudogene TRBV3-2), the J gene TRBJ1-1; possible D gene TRBD1, 6 bases. This CDR3 comprises 15 residues. Germline V gene data show CDR1 as LGHDT and CDR2 as YNNKEL (reference sequence). V was pared by 3 bases and J by 11 bases, with 22 bases between. CDR3 in amino acids: CASSHQTGQRDHAFF. The CDR3 region has the DNA TGTGCCAGCAGCCACCAAACGGGACAAAGAGATCATGCTTTCTTT.

The rearrangement links TRBV5-5 to TRBJ1-1; weak D call: TRBD1 (6 bases). Germline V lookup: CDR1 SGHKS, CDR2 YYEKEE (reference sequence). The CDR3 is made up of 14 amino acids. Trimming pared 0 bases from V and 4 bases from J, leaving 10 bases between. This CDR3 reads CASSLARGGTEAFF. In DNA form, the CDR3 reads TGTGCCAGCAGCTTGGCCAGGGGTGGCACTGAAGCTTTCTTT. The full variable domain, completed using reference TRBV5-5 and TRBJ1-1, is DAGVTQSPTHLIKTRGQQVTLRCSPISGHKSVSWYQQVLGQGPQFIFQYYEKEERGRGNFPDRFSARQFPNYSSELNVNALLLGDSALYLCASSLARGGTEAFFGQGTRLTVV.

The rearrangement uses TRBV20-1 and TRBJ1-1, with 7 bases that match TRBD1. This CDR3 is built from 14 residues. The germline V gene has CDR1 DFQATT and CDR2 SNEGSKA (reference sequence). The junction had 16 bases not matched to a gene; V was cut back by 3 bases and J by 12 bases. The CDR3 nucleotides read TGCAGTGCTAGTCGGGGACAGCAGATAGGCGGGACTTTCTTT. Protein: CSASRGQQIGGTFF.

The chain combines TRBV4-1 with TRBJ1-2; 10 positions match TRBD1. Germline V CDR1 and CDR2: MGHRA, YSYEKL. Trimming removed 3 bases from V and 5 bases from J; junction bases left unmatched: 12. The length of the CDR3 is 17 residues. The DNA of the CDR3 is TGCGCCAGCAGCCACCCCACTTCGGACAGGGGGGGATATGGCTACACCTTC. It yields the protein CASSHPTSDRGGYGYTF.

This chain joins TRBV12-3 or TRBV12-4 and TRBJ2-7; TRBD1 matches at 7 bases. The CDR3 spans 13 residues. Germline trimming cut 6 bases from V and 4 bases from J; bases unmatched to any gene: 6. The CDR3 region is CASRRQGSYEQYF. The CDR3, as DNA: TGTGCCAGCAGACGACAGGGTTCGTACGAGCAGTACTTC.

The gene calls are TRBV11-1 and TRBJ1-2; D call uncertain. CDR1 and CDR2 (germline): SGHAT, FQDESV (reference sequence). The length of the CDR3 is 13 residues. The germline V and J ends were trimmed by 3 bases and 4 bases, with 9 bases remaining between them. The CDR3 DNA reads TGTGCCAGCAGCTTTCCAGATTTCTATGGCTACACCTTC. This gives the protein CASSFPDFYGYTF.

This clone was observed once. This chain links TRBV5-4 with TRBJ1-2; D uncertain. Trimming took off 2 bases at V and 0 bases at J, with 11 bases between the two ends. The CDR3 has 15 amino acids. The germline CDR1 and CDR2 sequences are SGHNT and YYREEE (reference sequence). The CDR3 region is CASSFAAETNYGYTF. The CDR3 DNA sequence: TGTGCCAGCAGCTTTGCGGCAGAGACTAACTATGGCTACACCTTC.

This CDR3 reads CASSLEGTRTDTQYF. The CDR3, as DNA: TGTGCCAGCAGCTTAGAGGGGACTAGAACAGATACGCAGTATTTT. The V call is TRBV11-2, the J call TRBJ2-3; the match to TRBD2 covers 8 bases. The junction had 2 bases not matched to a gene; V was cut back by 0 bases and J by 3 bases. CDR3 length: 15 residues. Germline values: CDR1 SGHAT, CDR2 FQNNGV.

The chain combines TRBV6-6 with TRBJ1-2; D unclear. Germline V CDR1 and CDR2: MNHNY, SVGAGI (reference sequence). Trimming left V 0 bases short and J 4 bases short, with 12 bases between. This CDR3 contains 15 residues. CDR3 nucleotides: TGTGCCAGCAGTTACTCGAAAGACACCTCCTATGGCTACACCTTC. It yields the protein CASSYSKDTSYGYTF.

The chain employs TRBV11-2 and TRBJ1-5; D may be TRBD1 (6 bases). Germline V gives CDR1 SGHAT, CDR2 FQNNGV. The length of the CDR3 is 14 residues. V was clipped by 1 base and J by 4 bases, with 8 bases between them. CDR3 loop: CASSLAGDNQPQHF. For the CDR3, the DNA is TGTGCCAGCAGCTTAGCAGGGGATAATCAGCCCCAGCATTTT.

The chain employs TRBV6-5 and TRBJ2-3; 12 bases are a match to TRBD2. The ends lost 8 bases at V and 6 bases at J; junction bases unmatched: 3. The germline V gene has CDR1 MNHEY and CDR2 SVGAGI. This CDR3 spans 13 amino acids. CDR3 sequence reads: CASGTSGRDTQYF. CDR3 DNA sequence: TGTGCCAGCGGGACTAGCGGGCGGGATACGCAGTATTTT.

CDR3 loop: CASAMGARTDTQYF. CDR3 in DNA: TGTGCCAGCGCTATGGGGGCCCGCACAGATACGCAGTATTTT. The chain is built from TRBV19 and TRBJ2-3; tentative D call: TRBD1 (6 bases). Trimming cost V 9 bases and J 1 base, with 14 bases left between them. Germline V CDR1 and CDR2: LNHDA, SQIVND (reference sequence). The CDR3 sequence is 14 residues long.

The V call is TRBV11-2, the J call TRBJ1-2; TRBD1 matches 9 bases. Trimming cost V 4 bases and J 8 bases; bases outside gene matches: 5. This CDR3 contains 13 residues. Per germline, CDR1 SGHAT and CDR2 FQNNGV. The chain's CDR3 is CASSSPTGGGYTF. The DNA of the CDR3 is TGTGCCAGCAGCTCGCCGACAGGGGGGGGCTACACCTTC. Complete variable domain (other parts from reference TRBV11-2 and TRBJ1-2): EAGVAQSPRYKIIEKRQSVAFWCNPISGHATLYWYQQILGQGPKLLIQFQNNGVVDDSQLPKDRFSAERLKGVDSTLKIQPAKLEDSAVYLCASSSPTGGGYTFGSGTRLTVV.

This chain connects TRBV2 to TRBJ1-2, with no clear D. V was cut by 3 bases and J by 8 bases, with 13 bases left in between. The germline V gene encodes CDR1 SNHLY and CDR2 FYNNEI. CDR3 size: 13 residues. This CDR3 reads CASSDTGEKGYTF. In nucleotides, the CDR3 is TGTGCCAGCAGTGATACCGGGGAAAAAGGCTACACCTTC.

In its sample, this clone was seen a few times. The chain combines TRBV19 with TRBJ1-5; 7 positions agree with TRBD1. In germline, CDR1 is LNHDA, CDR2 SQIVND (reference sequence). Trimming at V came to 0 bases and at J to 4 bases, leaving 3 bases not matched to a gene. There are 15 residues in the CDR3. CDR3 protein: CASSIETGHNQPQHF. CDR3 nucleotide sequence: TGTGCCAGTAGTATAGAGACAGGGCATAATCAGCCCCAGCATTTT.

The rearrangement links TRBV4-1 to TRBJ2-3, with TRBD1 identical over 8 bases. Germline values: CDR1 MGHRA, CDR2 YSYEKL. The V and J ends lost 0 bases and 6 bases, in that order; junction bases with no gene match: 8. CDR3 length equals 16 residues. The CDR3 nucleotides read TGCGCCAGCAGCCAAGATGTAGGGCAGGGGGCGGATACGCAGTATTTT. Protein product: CASSQDVGQGADTQYF.

J is TRBJ2-7 and V is TRBV11-3, with TRBD2 identical over 7 bases. Germline-derived CDR1 and CDR2 are SGHNT and YENEEA. CDR3 length equals 14 residues. V lost 1 base and J lost 4; bases outside the gene matches: 4. CDR3 in DNA: TGTGCCAGCAGCTTAGCCGGTAGCGGGTACGAGCAGTACTTC. Amino acid sequence: CASSLAGSGYEQYF.

The chain has TRBV5-1 and TRBJ1-6; 12 nucleotides align to TRBD1. This CDR3 contains 16 residues. In germline, CDR1 is SGHRS, CDR2 YFSETQ. The V segment lost 4 bases and the J segment 7 bases; nucleotides outside the gene matches: 6. The CDR3 loop reads CASSKGDRGRNSPLHF. In nucleotides, the CDR3 is TGCGCCAGCAGCAAGGGGGACAGGGGGCGAAATTCACCCCTCCACTTT.

The rearrangement links TRBV24-1 to TRBJ2-1; the match to TRBD2 covers 10 bases. The V and J ends lost 3 bases and 10 bases, in that order; junction bases with no gene match: 14. The CDR3 runs to 17 residues. CDR1 is KGHDR, CDR2 SFDVKD, per germline. CDR3 in DNA: TGTGCCACCAGTGATCCCAACGGACTAGCGGTCCGATGGGAGCAGTTCTTC. The encoded protein is CATSDPNGLAVRWEQFF.

Notes on this clone: A much larger clonotype is one base distant, so this may be a read error. This chain joins TRBV21-1 and TRBJ1-2; the table gives TRBD1 as D, unverified against the DNA. TRBV21-1 is flagged as a pseudogene. CDR3 size: 14 residues. CDR3 region: CASSGDRGNYGYTF. The CDR3 nucleotides are TGTGCCAGCAGCGGGGACAGGGGGAACTATGGCTACACCTTC.

The CDR3 region is CASSFSGAASSYNEQFF. As DNA, the CDR3 is TGTGCCAGCAGTTTCAGCGGGGCCGCGAGCTCCTACAATGAGCAGTTCTTC. The V gene is TRBV27, the J gene TRBJ2-1; 7 bases are a match to TRBD2. Germline V gives CDR1 MNHEY, CDR2 SMNVEV (reference sequence). The V segment lost 3 bases and the J segment 0 bases; nucleotides outside the gene matches: 8. The CDR3 runs 17 residues.

The chain employs TRBV21-1 and TRBJ1-1; the D call TRBD1 from the table was never checked on the DNA. TRBV21-1 is a pseudogene segment. This CDR3 contains 17 residues. The CDR3 DNA is TGTGCCAGCAGCAAACCCTCCACCCCGACAGGTCCAGAAGAAGCTTTCTTT. This codes for CASSKPSTPTGPEEAFF.

The chain employs TRBV25-1 and TRBJ2-3, with TRBD1 matching over 7 bases. This CDR3 has 16 amino acids. J gave up 5 bases and V 0 bases, and 8 bases lay outside the gene matches. CDR1 and CDR2 from the germline V gene are MGHDK and SYGVNS. Here the CDR3 reads CASSEYGTEHRDTQYF. Here the CDR3 DNA reads TGTGCCAGCAGTGAATATGGGACAGAACACAGAGATACGCAGTATTTT.

This chain joins TRBV18 and TRBJ1-2, with TRBD1 matching over 9 bases. The CDR3 is 14 amino acids. Germline CDR1 is KGHSH and CDR2 is LQKENI. With 3 bases clipped from V and 7 bases from J, the junction kept 6 bases outside the gene matches. Here the CDR3 reads CASSPPGQGGGYTF. CDR3 nucleotides: TGTGCCAGCTCACCTCCGGGACAGGGTGGTGGCTACACCTTC.

This clone was detected only once. V gene TRBV29-1 combines with J gene TRBJ2-3; 12 positions match TRBD1. This CDR3 has 15 residues. Trimming removed 7 bases from V and 8 bases from J; junction bases left unmatched: 13. CDR1 is SQVTM, CDR2 ANQGSEA, per germline. As DNA, the CDR3 is TGCAGCGCTCTCCCTGCCGGGACAGGGGGCTTTACGCAGTATTTT. Translating it yields CSALPAGTGGFTQYF.

This clone was counted many times. The gene calls are TRBV4-1 and TRBJ1-6, with 8 positions matching TRBD1. The CDR3 totals 15 residues. J was trimmed by 8 bases and V by 0 bases; bases with no gene match: 3. Germline V gene lookup returns CDR1 MGHRA and CDR2 YSYEKL. The chain's CDR3 is CASSQEVTGDSPLHF. The DNA of the CDR3 is TGCGCCAGCAGCCAAGAAGTGACAGGGGATTCACCCCTCCACTTT.

This clone was seen a few times. The chain employs TRBV5-1 and TRBJ2-3; D may be TRBD2 (5 bases). The CDR3 has 16 residues. Per the germline V gene, CDR1 is SGHRS and CDR2 is YFSETQ. Trimming removed 0 bases from V and 1 base from J, with 12 bases in between. CDR3 region: CASSLGTLFGTDTQYF. The CDR3, as DNA: TGCGCCAGCAGCTTGGGGACTCTATTTGGCACAGATACGCAGTATTTT.

In its sample, this clone was seen once. V is TRBV30 and J is TRBJ2-5; D call uncertain. Deletions cut 0 bases from V and 2 bases from J, with 10 bases between. The CDR3 is 14 amino acids. In germline, CDR1 is GTSNPN, CDR2 SVGIG (reference sequence). The CDR3 bases are TGTGCCTGGAGTGTACGAGGATTACAAGAGACCCAGTACTTC. Translation gives CAWSVRGLQETQYF.